What follows is one T cell receptor beta chain and its context. Researchers ran the PCR with 60 Vbeta and 13 Jbeta primers. Assay: immunoSEQ multiplex PCR; the TCRdb copy retains only in-frame clones and omits some. The data contain some 110,000 clones, roughly four fifths of them singletons. The source of the sample is a study of cytomegalovirus exposure and HLA in healthy donors. The CDR3 contains 14 residues. Germline V lookup: CDR1 MDHEN, CDR2 SYDVKM. V was pared by 7 bases and J by 5 bases, with 10 bases of the junction left unmatched. This chain links TRBV28 with TRBJ2-7, with 8 bases fitting TRBD1. This clonotype was obtained from a man over 45 in good health and CMV-seronegative. Source material: PBMCs. The chain's CDR3 is CASTRRRGQDEQYV. The CDR3 DNA follows: TGTGCCAGCACACGTAGACGGGGACAGGACGAGCAGTACGTC.